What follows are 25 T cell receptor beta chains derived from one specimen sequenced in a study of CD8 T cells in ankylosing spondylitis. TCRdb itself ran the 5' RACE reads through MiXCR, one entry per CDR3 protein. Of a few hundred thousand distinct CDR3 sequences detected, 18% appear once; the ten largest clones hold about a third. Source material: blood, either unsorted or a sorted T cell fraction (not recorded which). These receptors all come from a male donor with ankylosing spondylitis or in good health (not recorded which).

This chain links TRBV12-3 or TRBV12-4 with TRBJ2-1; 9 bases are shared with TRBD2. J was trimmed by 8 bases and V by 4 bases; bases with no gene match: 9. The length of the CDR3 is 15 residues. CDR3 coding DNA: TGTGCCAGCAGTTCCCATAGCGGGAGTGGCGATGAGCAGTTCTTC. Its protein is CASSSHSGSGDEQFF.

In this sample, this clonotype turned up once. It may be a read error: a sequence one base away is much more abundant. The CDR3 region has the DNA TGTGCCAGCAGCCTGAGTTATTACGATAAGCAGTTCTTC. Its protein product is CASSLSYYDKQFF. The chain joins TRBV4-2 to TRBJ2-1; D unclear. CDR1 and CDR2 (germline): LGHNA, YNFKEQ. The CDR3 is made up of 13 amino acids. The V and J ends lost 4 bases and 11 bases respectively, with 15 bases between them.

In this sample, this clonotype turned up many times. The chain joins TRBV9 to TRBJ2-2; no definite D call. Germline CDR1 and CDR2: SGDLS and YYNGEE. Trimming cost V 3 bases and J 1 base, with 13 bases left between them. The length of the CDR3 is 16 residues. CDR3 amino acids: CASSGVLGKNTGELFF. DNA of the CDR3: TGTGCCAGCAGCGGGGTGTTAGGGAAGAACACCGGGGAGCTGTTTTTT.

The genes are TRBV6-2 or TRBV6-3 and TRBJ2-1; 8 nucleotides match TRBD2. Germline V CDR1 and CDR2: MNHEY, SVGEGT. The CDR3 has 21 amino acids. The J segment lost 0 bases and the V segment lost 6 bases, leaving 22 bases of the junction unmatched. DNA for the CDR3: TGTGCCAGCAGCCCCTTCGGGGGTAGTTCTGGCGGGAGGAGCTCCTACAATGAGCAGTTCTTC. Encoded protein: CASSPFGGSSGGRSSYNEQFF.

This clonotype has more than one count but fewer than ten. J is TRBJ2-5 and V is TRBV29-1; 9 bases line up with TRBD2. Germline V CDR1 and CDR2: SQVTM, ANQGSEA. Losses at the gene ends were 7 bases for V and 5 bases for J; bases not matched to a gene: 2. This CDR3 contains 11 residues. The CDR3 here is CSDSGSETQYF. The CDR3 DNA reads TGCAGCGATAGCGGGAGTGAGACCCAGTACTTC.

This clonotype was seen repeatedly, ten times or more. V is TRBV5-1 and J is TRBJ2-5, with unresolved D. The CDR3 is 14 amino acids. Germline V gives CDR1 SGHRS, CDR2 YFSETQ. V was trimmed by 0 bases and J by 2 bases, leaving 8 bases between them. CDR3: CASSLGTAQETQYF. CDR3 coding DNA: TGCGCCAGCAGCTTGGGAACGGCACAAGAGACCCAGTACTTC.

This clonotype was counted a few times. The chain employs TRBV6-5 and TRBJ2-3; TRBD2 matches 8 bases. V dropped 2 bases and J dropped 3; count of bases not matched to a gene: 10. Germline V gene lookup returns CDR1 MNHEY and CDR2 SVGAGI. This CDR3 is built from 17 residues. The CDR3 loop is CASSYDPAGVETDTQYF. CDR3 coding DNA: TGTGCCAGCAGTTACGACCCAGCGGGAGTTGAGACAGATACGCAGTATTTT.

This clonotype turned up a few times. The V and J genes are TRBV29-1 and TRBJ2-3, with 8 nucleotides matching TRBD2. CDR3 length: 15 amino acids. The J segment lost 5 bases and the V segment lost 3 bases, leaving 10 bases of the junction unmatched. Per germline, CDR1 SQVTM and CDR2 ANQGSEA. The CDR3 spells CSVDRLARREDTQYF. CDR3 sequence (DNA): TGCAGCGTTGATCGACTAGCGAGAAGGGAAGATACGCAGTATTTT.

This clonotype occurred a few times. CDR3 in DNA: TGTGCCAGCATCTCCAACGCGGGTAGATCGACCGGGGAGCTGTTTTTT. As protein: CASISNAGRSTGELFF. The gene calls are TRBV3-1 and TRBJ2-2, with a weak D call TRBD2 (5 bases). Trimming left V 7 bases short and J 5 bases short, with 20 bases between. Germline CDR1 LGHDT, CDR2 YNNKEL (reference sequence). The CDR3 has 16 amino acids. Combining the CDR3 with reference TRBV3-1 and TRBJ2-2 gives the whole variable domain DTAVSQTPKYLVTQMGNDKSIKCEQNLGHDTMYWYKQDSKKFLKIMFSYNNKELIINETVPNRFSPKSPDKAHLNLHINSLELGDSAVYFCASISNAGRSTGELFFGEGSRLTVL.

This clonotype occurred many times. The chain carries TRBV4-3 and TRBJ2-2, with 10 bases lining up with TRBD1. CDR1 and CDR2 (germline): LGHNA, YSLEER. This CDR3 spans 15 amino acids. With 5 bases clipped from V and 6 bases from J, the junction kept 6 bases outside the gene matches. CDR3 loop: CASSSGTGESGELFF. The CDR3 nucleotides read TGCGCCAGCAGCTCCGGGACAGGGGAGTCCGGGGAGCTGTTTTTT.

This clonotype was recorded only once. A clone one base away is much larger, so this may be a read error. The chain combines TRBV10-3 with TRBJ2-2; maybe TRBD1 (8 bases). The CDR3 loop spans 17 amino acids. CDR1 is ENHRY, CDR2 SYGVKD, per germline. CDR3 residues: CAISDQGAGARTGELLF. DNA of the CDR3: TGTGCCATCAGTGATCAGGGGGCGGGAGCACGTACCGGGGAGCTGCTTTTT.

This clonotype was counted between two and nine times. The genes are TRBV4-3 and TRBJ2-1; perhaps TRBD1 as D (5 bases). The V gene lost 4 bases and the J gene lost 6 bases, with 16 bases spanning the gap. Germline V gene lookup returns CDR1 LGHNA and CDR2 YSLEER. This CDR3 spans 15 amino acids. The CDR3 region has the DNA TGCGCCAGCAGCCCAAGTAGGACACCGATCAATGAGCAGTTCTTC. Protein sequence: CASSPSRTPINEQFF.

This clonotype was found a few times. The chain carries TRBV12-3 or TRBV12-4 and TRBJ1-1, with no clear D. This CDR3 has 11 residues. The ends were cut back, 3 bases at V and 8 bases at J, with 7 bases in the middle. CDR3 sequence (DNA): TGTGCCAGCAGTTTTCGGCAAGAAGCTTTCTTT. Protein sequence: CASSFRQEAFF.

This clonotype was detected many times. This CDR3 reads CSVAGVNYGYTF. The DNA of the CDR3 is TGCAGCGTTGCAGGGGTTAACTATGGCTACACCTTC. The J gene is TRBJ1-2, the V gene TRBV29-1; tentatively, D is TRBD1 (6 bases). The germline V and J ends were trimmed by 4 bases and 1 base, with 7 bases remaining between them. This CDR3 comprises 12 residues. Germline V gene lookup returns CDR1 SQVTM and CDR2 ANQGSEA.

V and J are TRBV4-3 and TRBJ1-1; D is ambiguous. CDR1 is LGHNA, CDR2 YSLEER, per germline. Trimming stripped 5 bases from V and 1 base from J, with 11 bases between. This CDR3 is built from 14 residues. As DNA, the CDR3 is TGCGCCAGCAGCACAGAGGTGGGGAACACTGAAGCTTTCTTT. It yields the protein CASSTEVGNTEAFF.

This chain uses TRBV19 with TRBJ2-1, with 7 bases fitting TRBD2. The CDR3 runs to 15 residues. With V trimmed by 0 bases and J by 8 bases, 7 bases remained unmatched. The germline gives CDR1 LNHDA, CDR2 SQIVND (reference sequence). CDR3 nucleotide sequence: TGTGCCAGTAGTATAGACCTAGCGGAGACGGATGAGCAGTTCTTC. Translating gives CASSIDLAETDEQFF. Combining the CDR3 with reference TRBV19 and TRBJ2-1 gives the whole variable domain DGGITQSPKYLFRKEGQNVTLSCEQNLNHDAMYWYRQDPGQGLRLIYYSQIVNDFQKGDIAEGYSVSREKKESFPLTVTSAQKNPTAFYLCASSIDLAETDEQFFGPGTRLTVL.

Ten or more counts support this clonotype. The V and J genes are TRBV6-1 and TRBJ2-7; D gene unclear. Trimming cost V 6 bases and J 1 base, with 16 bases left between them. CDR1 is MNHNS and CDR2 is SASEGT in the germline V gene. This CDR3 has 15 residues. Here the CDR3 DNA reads TGTGCCAGCAGCCTAAAGCTGGACGAGTCCTACGAGCAGTACTTC. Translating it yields CASSLKLDESYEQYF.

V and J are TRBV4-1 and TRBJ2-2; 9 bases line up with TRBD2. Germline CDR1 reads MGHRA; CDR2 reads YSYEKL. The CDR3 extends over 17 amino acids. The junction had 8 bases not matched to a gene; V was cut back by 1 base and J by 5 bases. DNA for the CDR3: TGCGCCAGCAGCCAAGCTAAAGCGGGAGGATCAACCGGGGAGCTGTTTTTT. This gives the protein CASSQAKAGGSTGELFF.

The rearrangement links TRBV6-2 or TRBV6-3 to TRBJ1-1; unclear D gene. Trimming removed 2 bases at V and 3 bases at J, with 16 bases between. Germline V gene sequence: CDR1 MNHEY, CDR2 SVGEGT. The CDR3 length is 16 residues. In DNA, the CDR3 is TGTGCCAGCAGTTACCCCTGGGCGGACGGGGACACTGAAGCTTTCTTT. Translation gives CASSYPWADGDTEAFF.

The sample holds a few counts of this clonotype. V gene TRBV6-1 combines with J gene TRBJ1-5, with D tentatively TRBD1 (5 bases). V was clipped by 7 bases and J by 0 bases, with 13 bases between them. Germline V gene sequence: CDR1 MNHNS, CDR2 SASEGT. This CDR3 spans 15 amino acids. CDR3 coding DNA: TGTGCCAGCAAACCGGGACTGTATAGCAATCAGCCCCAGCATTTT. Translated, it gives CASKPGLYSNQPQHF.

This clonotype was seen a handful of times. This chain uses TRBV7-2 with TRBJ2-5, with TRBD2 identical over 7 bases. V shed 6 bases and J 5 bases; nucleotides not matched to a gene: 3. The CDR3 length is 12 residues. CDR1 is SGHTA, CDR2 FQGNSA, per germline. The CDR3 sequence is CASSGGEETQYF. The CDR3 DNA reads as TGTGCCAGCAGTGGGGGGGAGGAGACCCAGTACTTC.

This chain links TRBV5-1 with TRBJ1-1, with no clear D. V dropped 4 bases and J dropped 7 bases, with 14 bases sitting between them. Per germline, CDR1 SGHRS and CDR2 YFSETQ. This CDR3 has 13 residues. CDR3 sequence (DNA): TGCGCCAGCAGCCCTAAGGGAGAGATTGAAGCTTTCTTT. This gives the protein CASSPKGEIEAFF.

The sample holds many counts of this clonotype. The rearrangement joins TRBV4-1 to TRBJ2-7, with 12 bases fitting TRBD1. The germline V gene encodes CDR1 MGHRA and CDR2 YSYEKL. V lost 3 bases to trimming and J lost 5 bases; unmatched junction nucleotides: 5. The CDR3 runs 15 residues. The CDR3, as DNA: TGCGCCAGCAGCCAGTTGGGACAGGGGGCACACGAGCAGTACTTC. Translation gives CASSQLGQGAHEQYF.

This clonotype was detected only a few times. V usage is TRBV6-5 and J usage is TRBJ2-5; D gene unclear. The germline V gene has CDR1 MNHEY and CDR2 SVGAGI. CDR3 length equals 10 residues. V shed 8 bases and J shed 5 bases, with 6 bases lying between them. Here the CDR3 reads CASGSETQYF. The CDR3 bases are TGTGCCAGCGGTAGTGAGACCCAGTACTTC.

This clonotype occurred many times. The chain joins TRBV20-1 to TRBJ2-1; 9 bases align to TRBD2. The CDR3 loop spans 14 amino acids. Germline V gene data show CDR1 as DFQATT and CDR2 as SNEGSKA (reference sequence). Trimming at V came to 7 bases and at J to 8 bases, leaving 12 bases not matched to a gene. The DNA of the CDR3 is TGCAGTGGTGAGCGGGAGGCCCTCGCTGATGAGCAGTTCTTC. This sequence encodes CSGEREALADEQFF.